This T cell receptor (beta chain) was profiled in a study of vaccination and CD4 T cells after COVID-19. Whole-study context: Cells were stimulated with overlapping spike peptide pools from SARS-CoV-2, HCoV-NL63, HCoV-OC43 and HCoV-229E. No peptide, an HIV-1 Nef pool, or a CEFX pool was what each control culture received.

With the Oncomine TCR Beta short-read assay, DNA from cultured CD4+ T cells was sequenced. Cultures of CD4+ T cells served as the source for extracting genomic DNA. TCRdb processed the PCR reads anew with MiXCR; each CDR3 protein has one entry. There are 8,000 to 9,500 distinct CDR3 sequences in the sample; under 40% occur only once, and 25% to 35% lies in the top ten. Stated treatment: approximately nine-day PBMC culture with coronavirus spike peptide pools or control peptides (ViraFEST assay). Pre-COVID-19 pandemic sampling (2011-2018) yielded the unexposed donor's CD4+ T cells. Peptide pool stimulation in ViraFEST expanded antigen-specific T cells, whose TCRs were then sequenced. With SARS-CoV-2 S/N and four cold-coronavirus spikes, unexposed-donor CD4+ T cells were probed, cells permitting. The CDR3 is 17 amino acids. From germline, CDR1 is SGHNT and CDR2 YYREEE (reference sequence). V lost 4 bases, J lost 4 bases, and 22 bases lay in between.

This clonotype has more than one count but fewer than ten. Its antigen is currently unknown. Sequencing was carried out using CD4+ T cells from blood, cultured in vitro. The TCR was taken from a human donor in good health. The chain links TRBV5-4 to TRBJ2-3; weak D call: TRBD1 (7 bases). The chain's CDR3 is CASSTPEEGAPADTQYF. The CDR3 nucleotides are TGTGCCAGCAGCACCCCGGAGGAGGGGGCGCCGGCAGATACGCAGTATTTT.